This TCR beta chain derives from a study of spatial heterogeneity in lung cancer. TCRdb reprocessed the 5' RACE reads with MiXCR, giving one entry per CDR3 protein. The sample lists about 45,000 distinct CDR3 sequences, 6.8% occurring once. Unmatched junction bases numbered 15, after V lost 3 bases and J lost 6 bases. CDR1 is KGHSH, CDR2 LQKENI, per germline. The CDR3 covers 17 residues. In regard to this clonotype: This may be a read error: a much more frequent sequence differs by one nucleotide.

Documented time point: sample taken at primary tumor resection. The sequenced material consisted of unsorted whole RNA from tumor, nontumor lung or frozen PBMC. The receptor's source is a female donor with early-stage non-small cell lung cancer. The genes are TRBV18 and TRBJ1-1; 8 nucleotides agree with TRBD1. Source: PBMCs, taken at surgery. This chain's CDR3 is CASSPGQGVVSRSEAFF. CDR3 in DNA: TGTGCCAGCTCACCCGGACAGGGAGTAGTGTCACGCTCTGAAGCTTTCTTT.